A selection of T cell receptor beta chains follows, all from one sample in a study of blood T cells in healthy people across ages. A single record per CDR3 protein comes from TCRdb applying MiXCR to the 5' RACE reads. Here the sample spans 1.5 million to 2 million distinct CDR3 sequences, roughly 32% being singletons. Sequenced sample: blood. Receptors originate from a woman younger than 45 in good health. The CDR3 runs from the conserved cysteine through the conserved F or W. The D gene is left open where the match is weak. A clone size is listed for some rows: how often the clone was seen (once, few, many), or a class if it is expanded.

clone_size,d_call,v_call,cdr3_length,j_call,cdr3_nt,cdr3_aa
NA,TRBD1,TRBV4-2,16,TRBJ1-2,TGTGCCAGCAGCCAAGATGTAGGACAGGGGGGCTATGGCTACACCTTC,CASSQDVGQGGYGYTF
many,TRBD2,TRBV29-1,13,TRBJ2-7,TGCAGCGTTCTAGCGGGAGTGTCCTACGAGCAGTACTTC,CSVLAGVSYEQYF
NA,TRBD2,TRBV28,16,TRBJ2-5,TGTGCCGGCAGTCCCCGACTAGCGGGAGGGCTGGAGACCCAGTACTTC,CAGSPRLAGGLETQYF
NA,NA,TRBV18,15,TRBJ2-3,TGTGCCAGCTCACCACTCGTGGATATTGGAGATACGCAGTATTTT,CASSPLVDIGDTQYF
NA,NA,TRBV29-1,14,TRBJ2-1,TGCAGCGCCGGAGGCGGGACGGAAGACAATGAGCAGTTCTTC,CSAGGGTEDNEQFF
NA,TRBD2,TRBV6-2/TRBV6-3,15,TRBJ2-5,TGTGCCAGCAGTTACTCGCTAGCGGGACAAGAGACCCAGTACTTC,CASSYSLAGQETQYF
many,NA,TRBV9,11,TRBJ1-2,TGTGCCAGCAGCGCTAACTATGGCTACACCTTC,CASSANYGYTF
NA,NA,TRBV6-1,12,TRBJ1-2,TGTGCCAGCAGTCGGACAGAGATTGGCTACACCTTC,CASSRTEIGYTF
few,TRBD2,TRBV4-1,20,TRBJ2-3,TGCGCCAGCAGCCAAGTCCTGTCGGAGCGGGGGGGAGGAAGGTCAGATACGCAGTATTTT,CASSQVLSERGGGRSDTQYF
NA,NA,TRBV2,14,TRBJ2-7,TGTGCCAGCAAAGGCCCAAGTTTGTCGTACGAGCAGTACTTC,CASKGPSLSYEQYF
once,NA,TRBV6-1,15,TRBJ2-3,TGTGCCAGCAGTGAAGCCAAACAGATCACAGATACGCAGTATTTT,CASSEAKQITDTQYF
few,TRBD2,TRBV27,16,TRBJ2-1,TGTGCCAGCAGTTGGGGGGCGGGAGGAATCTACAATGAGCAGTTCTTC,CASSWGAGGIYNEQFF
once,NA,TRBV5-5,12,TRBJ1-2,TGTGCCAGCAGCAAACAGGGAAGTGGCTACACCTTC,CASSKQGSGYTF
few,TRBD1,TRBV12-3/TRBV12-4,15,TRBJ1-1,TGTGCCAGCAGTTTCGGGACAGGGGGCGAGTTGGAAGCTTTCTTT,CASSFGTGGELEAFF
few,NA,TRBV4-1,15,TRBJ2-2,TGCGCCAGCAGCCAAGAAGGTATATTCACCGGGGAGCTGTTTTTT,CASSQEGIFTGELFF
few,NA,TRBV7-2,12,TRBJ1-2,TGTGCCAGCAGCTTCGGAATGTACGGCTACACCTTC,CASSFGMYGYTF